This TCR beta chain was sequenced for a study of T cells after yellow fever vaccination. TCRdb fed the 5' RACE reads into MiXCR, producing one record per CDR3 protein. The sample records under 200,000 distinct CDR3 sequences, approximately 11% being singletons. This clonotype has a handful of counts. Germline CDR1 and CDR2: MNHEY and SMNVEV (reference sequence). CDR3 length equals 16 residues. The trim removed 6 bases at V and 7 bases at J, leaving 14 bases unmatched. The chain combines TRBV27 with TRBJ2-1; 8 nucleotides match TRBD1. This TCR was recovered from a young man who received the YFV17D yellow fever vaccine. The input for sequencing was CD8+ T cells sorted from PBMCs, taken 15 days after the yellow fever booster vaccination. CDR3 amino acids: CASRDKTGQDLNEQFF. For the CDR3, the DNA is TGTGCCAGCAGGGACAAAACGGGACAGGATCTGAATGAGCAGTTCTTC.